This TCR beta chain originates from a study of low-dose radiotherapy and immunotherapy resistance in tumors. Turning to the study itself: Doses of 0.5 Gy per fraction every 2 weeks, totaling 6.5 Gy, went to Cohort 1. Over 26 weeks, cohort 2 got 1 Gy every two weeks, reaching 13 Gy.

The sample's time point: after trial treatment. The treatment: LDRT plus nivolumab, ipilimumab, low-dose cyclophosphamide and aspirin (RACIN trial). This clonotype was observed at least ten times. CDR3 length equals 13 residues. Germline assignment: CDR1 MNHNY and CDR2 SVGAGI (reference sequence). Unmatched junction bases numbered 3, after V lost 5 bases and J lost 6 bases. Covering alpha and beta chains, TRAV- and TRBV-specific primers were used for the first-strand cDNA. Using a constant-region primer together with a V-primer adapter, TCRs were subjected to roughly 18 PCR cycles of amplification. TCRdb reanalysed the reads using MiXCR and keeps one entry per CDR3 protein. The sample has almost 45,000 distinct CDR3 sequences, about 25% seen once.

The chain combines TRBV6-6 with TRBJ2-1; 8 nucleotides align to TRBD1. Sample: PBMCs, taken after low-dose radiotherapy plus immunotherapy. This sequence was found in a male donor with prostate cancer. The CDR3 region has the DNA TGTGCCAGCAGTGCGGACAGGGTCAATGAGCAGTTCTTC. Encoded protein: CASSADRVNEQFF.